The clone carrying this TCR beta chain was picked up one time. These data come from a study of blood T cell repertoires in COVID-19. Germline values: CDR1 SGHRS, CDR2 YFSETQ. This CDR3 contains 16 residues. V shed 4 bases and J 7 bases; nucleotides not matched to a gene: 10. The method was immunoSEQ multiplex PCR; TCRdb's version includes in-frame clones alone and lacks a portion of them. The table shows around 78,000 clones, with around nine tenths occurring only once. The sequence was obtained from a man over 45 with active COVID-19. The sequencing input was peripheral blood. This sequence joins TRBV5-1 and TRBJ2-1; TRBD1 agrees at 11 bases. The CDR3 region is CASSPQPGQGGNEQFF. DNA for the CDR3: TGCGCCAGCAGCCCACAGCCGGGACAGGGGGGAAATGAGCAGTTCTTC. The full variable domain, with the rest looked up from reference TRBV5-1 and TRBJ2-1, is KAGVTQTPRYLIKTRGQQVTLSCSPISGHRSVSWYQQTPGQGLQFLFEYFSETQRNKGNFPGRFSGRQFSNSRSEMNVSTLELGDSALYLCASSPQPGQGGNEQFFGPGTRLTVL.